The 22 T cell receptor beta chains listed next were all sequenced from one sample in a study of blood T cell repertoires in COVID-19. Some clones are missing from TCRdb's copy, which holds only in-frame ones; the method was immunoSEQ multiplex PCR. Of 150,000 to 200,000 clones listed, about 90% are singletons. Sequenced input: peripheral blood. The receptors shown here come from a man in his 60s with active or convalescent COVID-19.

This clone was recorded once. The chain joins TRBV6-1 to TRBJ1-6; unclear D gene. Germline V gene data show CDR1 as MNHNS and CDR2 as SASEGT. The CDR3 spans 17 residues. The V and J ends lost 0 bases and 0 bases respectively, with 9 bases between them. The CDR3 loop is CASSEALGSSYNSPLHF. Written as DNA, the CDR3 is TGTGCCAGCAGTGAAGCGTTAGGGAGCTCCTATAATTCACCCCTCCACTTT.

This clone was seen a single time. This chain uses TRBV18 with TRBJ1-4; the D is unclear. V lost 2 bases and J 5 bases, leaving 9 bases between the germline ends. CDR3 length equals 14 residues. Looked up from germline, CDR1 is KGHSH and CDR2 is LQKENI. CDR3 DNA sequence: TGTGCCAGCTCACCAGATGGAGTAAATGAAAAACTGTTTTTT. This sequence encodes CASSPDGVNEKLFF.

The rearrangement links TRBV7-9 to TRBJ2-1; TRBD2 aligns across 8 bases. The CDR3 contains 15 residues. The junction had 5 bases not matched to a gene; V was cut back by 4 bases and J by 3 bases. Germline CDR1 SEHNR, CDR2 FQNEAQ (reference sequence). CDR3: CASSYGLAFYNEQFF. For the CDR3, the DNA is TGTGCCAGCAGCTATGGACTAGCTTTCTACAATGAGCAGTTCTTC.

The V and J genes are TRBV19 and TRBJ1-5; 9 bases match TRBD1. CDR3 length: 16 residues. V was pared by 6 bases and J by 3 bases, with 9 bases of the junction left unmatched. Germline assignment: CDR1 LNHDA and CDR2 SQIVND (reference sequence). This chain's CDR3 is CASSPLDRGYNQPQHF. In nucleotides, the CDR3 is TGTGCCAGTAGCCCACTGGACAGGGGTTACAATCAGCCCCAGCATTTT.

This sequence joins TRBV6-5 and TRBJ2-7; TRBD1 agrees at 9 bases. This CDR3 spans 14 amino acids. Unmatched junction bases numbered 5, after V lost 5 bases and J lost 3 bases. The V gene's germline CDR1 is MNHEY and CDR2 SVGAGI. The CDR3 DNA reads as TGTGCCAGCAGTAGCAGGACAGGGGACTACGAGCAGTACTTC. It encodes CASSSRTGDYEQYF.

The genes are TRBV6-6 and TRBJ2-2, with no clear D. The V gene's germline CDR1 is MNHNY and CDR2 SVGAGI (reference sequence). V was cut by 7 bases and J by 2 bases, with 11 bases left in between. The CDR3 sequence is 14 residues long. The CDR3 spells CASTSPINTGELFF. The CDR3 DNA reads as TGTGCCAGCACATCCCCTATCAACACCGGGGAGCTGTTTTTT.

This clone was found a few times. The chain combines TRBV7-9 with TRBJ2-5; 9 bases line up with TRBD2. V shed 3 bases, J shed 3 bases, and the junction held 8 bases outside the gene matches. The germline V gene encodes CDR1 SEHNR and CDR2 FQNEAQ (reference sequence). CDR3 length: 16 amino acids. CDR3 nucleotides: TGTGCCAGCAGCTTCGCTGCGGGGGGGCCCAAAGAGACCCAGTACTTC. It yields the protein CASSFAAGGPKETQYF.

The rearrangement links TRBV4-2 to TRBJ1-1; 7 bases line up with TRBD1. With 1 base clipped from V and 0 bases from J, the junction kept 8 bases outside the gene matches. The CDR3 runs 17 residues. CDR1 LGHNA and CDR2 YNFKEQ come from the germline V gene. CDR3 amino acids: CASSQGGRGRVNTEAFF. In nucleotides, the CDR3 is TGTGCCAGCAGCCAAGGGGGAAGGGGGCGGGTGAACACTGAAGCTTTCTTT.

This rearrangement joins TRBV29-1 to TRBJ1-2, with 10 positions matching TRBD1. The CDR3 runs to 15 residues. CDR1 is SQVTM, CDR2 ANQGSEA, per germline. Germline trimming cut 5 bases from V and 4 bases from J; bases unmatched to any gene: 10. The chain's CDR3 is CSVRIAGTGVYGYTF. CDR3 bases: TGCAGCGTTCGTATAGCCGGGACAGGGGTCTATGGCTACACCTTC.

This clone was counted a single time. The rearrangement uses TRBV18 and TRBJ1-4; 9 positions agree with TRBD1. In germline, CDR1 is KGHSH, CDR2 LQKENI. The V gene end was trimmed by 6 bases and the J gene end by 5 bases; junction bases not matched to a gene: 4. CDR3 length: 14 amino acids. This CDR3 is CASSPGTGNEKLFF. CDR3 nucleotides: TGTGCCAGCTCCCCCGGGACAGGGAATGAAAAACTGTTTTTT.

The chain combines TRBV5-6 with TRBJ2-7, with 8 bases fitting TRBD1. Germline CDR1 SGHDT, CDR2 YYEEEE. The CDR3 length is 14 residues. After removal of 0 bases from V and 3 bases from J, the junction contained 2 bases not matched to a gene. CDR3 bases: TGTGCCAGCAGCTTGGTCGGGACAGGCTACGAGCAGTACTTC. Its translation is CASSLVGTGYEQYF.

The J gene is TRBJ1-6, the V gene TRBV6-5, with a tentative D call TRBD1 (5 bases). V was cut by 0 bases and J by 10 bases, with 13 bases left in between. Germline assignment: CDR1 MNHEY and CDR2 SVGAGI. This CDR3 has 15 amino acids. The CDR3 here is CASSYSPDTSSPLHF. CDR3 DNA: TGTGCCAGCAGTTACTCGCCGGACACCTCCTCACCCCTCCACTTT.

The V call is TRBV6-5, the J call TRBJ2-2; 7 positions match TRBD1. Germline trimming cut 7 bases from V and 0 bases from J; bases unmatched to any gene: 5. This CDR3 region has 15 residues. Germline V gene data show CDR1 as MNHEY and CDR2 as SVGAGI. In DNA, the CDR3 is TGTGCCAGCAACCTGCAGGGGGCGAACACCGGGGAGCTGTTTTTT. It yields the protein CASNLQGANTGELFF.

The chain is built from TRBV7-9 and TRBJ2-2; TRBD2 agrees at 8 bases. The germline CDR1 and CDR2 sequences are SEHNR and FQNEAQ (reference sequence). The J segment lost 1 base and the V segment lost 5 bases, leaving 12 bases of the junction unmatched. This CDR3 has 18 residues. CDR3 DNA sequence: TGTGCCAGCAGCCGGGGAGCGGGAGTAAATTTGAACACCGGGGAGCTGTTTTTT. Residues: CASSRGAGVNLNTGELFF.

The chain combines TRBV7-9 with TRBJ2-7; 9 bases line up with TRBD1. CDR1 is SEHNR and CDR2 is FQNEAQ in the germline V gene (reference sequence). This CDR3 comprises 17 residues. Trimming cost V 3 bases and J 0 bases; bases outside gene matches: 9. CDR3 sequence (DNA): TGTGCCAGCAGCTTTAGTTCAGGACAGGGGAGCTCCTACGAGCAGTACTTC. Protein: CASSFSSGQGSSYEQYF.

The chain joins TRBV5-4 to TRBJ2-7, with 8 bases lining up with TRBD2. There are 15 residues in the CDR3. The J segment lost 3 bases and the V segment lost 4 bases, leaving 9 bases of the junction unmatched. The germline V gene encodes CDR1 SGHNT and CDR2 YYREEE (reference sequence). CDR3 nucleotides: TGTGCCAGCAGCCGCGGGGTAGCGGGAAACTACGAGCAGTACTTC. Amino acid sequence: CASSRGVAGNYEQYF.

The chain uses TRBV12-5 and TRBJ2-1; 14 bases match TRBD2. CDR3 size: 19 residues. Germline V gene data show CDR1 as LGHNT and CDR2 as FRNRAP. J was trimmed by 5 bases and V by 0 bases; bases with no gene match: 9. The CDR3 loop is CASGLVRDGGLAGDNEQFF. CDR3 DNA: TGTGCTAGTGGTTTGGTAAGAGACGGGGGACTAGCGGGAGACAATGAGCAGTTCTTC.

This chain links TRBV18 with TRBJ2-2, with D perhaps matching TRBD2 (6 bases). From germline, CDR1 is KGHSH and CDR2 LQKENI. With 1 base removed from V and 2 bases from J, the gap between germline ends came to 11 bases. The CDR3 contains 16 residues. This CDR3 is CASSPQTRANTGELFF. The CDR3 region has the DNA TGTGCCAGCTCACCACAGACTAGAGCCAACACCGGGGAGCTGTTTTTT.

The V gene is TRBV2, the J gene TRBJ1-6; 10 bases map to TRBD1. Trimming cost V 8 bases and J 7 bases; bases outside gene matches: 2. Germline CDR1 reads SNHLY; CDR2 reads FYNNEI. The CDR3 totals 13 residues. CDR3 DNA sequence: TGTGCCAGCCGGGACAGGGGAAATTCACCCCTCCACTTT. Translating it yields CASRDRGNSPLHF.

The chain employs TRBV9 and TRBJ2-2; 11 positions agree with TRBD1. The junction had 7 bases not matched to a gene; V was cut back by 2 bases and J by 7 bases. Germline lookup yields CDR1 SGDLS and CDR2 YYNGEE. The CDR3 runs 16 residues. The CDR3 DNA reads TGTGCCAGCAGCGTCTGGACAGGGGGCAAGGGCGGGGAGCTGTTTTTT. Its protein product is CASSVWTGGKGGELFF.

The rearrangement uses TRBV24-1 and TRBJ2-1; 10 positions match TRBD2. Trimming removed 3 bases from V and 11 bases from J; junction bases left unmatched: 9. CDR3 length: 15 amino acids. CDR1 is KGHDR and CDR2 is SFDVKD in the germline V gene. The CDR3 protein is CATSDPRGTSVKQFF. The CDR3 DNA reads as TGTGCCACCAGTGATCCGCGAGGGACTAGCGTGAAGCAGTTCTTC.

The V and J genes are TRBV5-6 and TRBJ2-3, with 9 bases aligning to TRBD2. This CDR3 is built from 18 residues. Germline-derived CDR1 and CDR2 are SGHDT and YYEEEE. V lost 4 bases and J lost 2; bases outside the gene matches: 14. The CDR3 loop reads CASSRKGGAGGLTDTQYF. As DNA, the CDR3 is TGTGCCAGCAGCCGGAAGGGTGGAGCGGGGGGCCTCACAGATACGCAGTATTTT.